This entry features one TCR beta chain sequence. This entry is derived from a study of blood T cell repertoires in COVID-19. Study details: From the United States, Italy and Spain came samples of acute and convalescent COVID-19. PBMCs, B-cell-depleted T cells, or T cells were the source of the cDNA or gDNA that made up the material.

In the original workflow: Quantification of nucleated cells was approximated via reference gene primer amplification. Libraries were prepared by immunoSEQ multiplex PCR; TCRdb keeps only in-frame clonotypes and omits some of them. From that table come the V and J calls and clone size; the DNA was used to work out D and trimming. Of fewer than 100,000 clones in the sample, over 75% were seen once. Per germline, CDR1 MNHNS and CDR2 SASEGT. This CDR3 region has 16 residues. Trimming stripped 0 bases from V and 6 bases from J, with 14 bases between. This TCR was sampled from a human donor with acute or convalescent COVID-19. The donor label of this sample is uncertain. V usage is TRBV6-1 and J usage is TRBJ1-4; D is possibly TRBD1 (6 bases). The sample was peripheral blood. CDR3 nucleotides: TGTGCCAGCAGTGAAGCGCTTCGTCCAGGGGATGAAAAACTGTTTTTT. Residues: CASSEALRPGDEKLFF.